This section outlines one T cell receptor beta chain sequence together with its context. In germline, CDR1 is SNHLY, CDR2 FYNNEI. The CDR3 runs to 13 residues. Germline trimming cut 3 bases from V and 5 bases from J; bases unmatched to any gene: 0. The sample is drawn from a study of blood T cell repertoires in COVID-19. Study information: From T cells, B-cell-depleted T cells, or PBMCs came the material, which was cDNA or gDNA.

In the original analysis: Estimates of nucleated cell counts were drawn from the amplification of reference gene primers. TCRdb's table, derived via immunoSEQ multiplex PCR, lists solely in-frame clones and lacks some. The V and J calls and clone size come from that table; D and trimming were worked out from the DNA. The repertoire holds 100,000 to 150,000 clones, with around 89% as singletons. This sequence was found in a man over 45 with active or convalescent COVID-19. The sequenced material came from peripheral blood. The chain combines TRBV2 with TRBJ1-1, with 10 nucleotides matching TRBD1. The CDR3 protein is CASSEDRGTEAFF. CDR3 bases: TGTGCCAGCAGTGAGGACAGGGGGACTGAAGCTTTCTTT. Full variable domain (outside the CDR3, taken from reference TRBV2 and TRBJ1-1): EPEVTQTPSHQVTQMGQEVILRCVPISNHLYFYWYRQILGQKVEFLVSFYNNEISEKSEIFDDQFSVERPDGSNFTLKIRSTKLEDSAMYFCASSEDRGTEAFFGQGTRLTVV.